This note documents a single TCR beta chain sequence. The sample comes from a study of cytomegalovirus exposure and HLA in healthy donors. The CDR3 totals 16 residues. Germline CDR1 KGHSH, CDR2 LQKENI. Trimming left V 0 bases short and J 4 bases short, with 13 bases between. The PCR contained 60 Vbeta and 13 Jbeta primers. Sequencing used immunoSEQ multiplex PCR; TCRdb keeps in-frame clones, though not all of them. Of about 120,000 clones in the sample, roughly four fifths were seen once. The TCR originated in a man aged 45-60 years in good health and CMV-seropositive. The gene calls are TRBV18 and TRBJ2-1, with a weak D call TRBD1 (6 bases). Sequenced input: PBMCs. Written as DNA, the CDR3 is TGTGCCAGCTCACCACCGACAGGAACCTTATACAATGAGCAGTTCTTC. Amino acid sequence: CASSPPTGTLYNEQFF.